This entry describes one T cell receptor (beta chain). These data are taken from a study of T cell clones after liver transplantation. Turning to the study itself: Graft-donor-reactive sequences were compared with third-party-reactive TCRbeta sequences from pre-transplant mixed lymphocyte reactions. Standard immunosuppression, with no induction, continued until 12-24 months after transplant.

Only in-frame clones appear in the TCRdb table, and some are missing; sequencing was by immunoSEQ multiplex PCR. In the table there are about 51,000 clones, 80% to 90% of which are singletons. This CDR3 has 13 amino acids. CDR1 is MGHRA and CDR2 is YSYEKL in the germline V gene. V lost 2 bases, J lost 5 bases, and 9 bases lay in between. The input for sequencing was CD8+ T cells from blood, taken 12 months after liver transplant. The receptor comes from a human patient who received a liver transplant. The graft donor may be the source of some T cells. V is TRBV4-1 and J is TRBJ2-5; D is ambiguous. The CDR3 region is CASSQRVGETQYF. The CDR3 DNA sequence: TGCGCCAGCAGCCAACGAGTAGGCGAGACCCAGTACTTC.